This entry features one T cell receptor beta chain sequence. Its specificity is unknown. This entry comes from a study of response to subunit inactivated influenza vaccine. TCRdb recomputed calls from the RT-PCR reads with MiXCR, one row per CDR3 protein. The sample lists hundreds of thousands of distinct CDR3 sequences, 16% occurring once. J was trimmed by 4 bases and V by 3 bases; bases with no gene match: 3. Per the germline V gene, CDR1 is DFQATT and CDR2 is SNEGSKA (reference sequence). This CDR3 is built from 15 residues. Whole-study findings and limits: That few new T cells are recruited by each seasonal influenza vaccination was the authors' suggestion.

V gene TRBV20-1 combines with J gene TRBJ2-1; 13 bases are a match to TRBD2. Sequenced here: CD4+ T cells sorted from PBMCs, sampled 23 to 25 months after vaccination. This TCR was sampled from a man between 50 and 70 years old who received an inactivated influenza vaccine. The CDR3 spells CSARTSGGNYNEQFF. The CDR3 bases are TGCAGTGCTAGGACTAGCGGGGGGAATTACAATGAGCAGTTCTTC.